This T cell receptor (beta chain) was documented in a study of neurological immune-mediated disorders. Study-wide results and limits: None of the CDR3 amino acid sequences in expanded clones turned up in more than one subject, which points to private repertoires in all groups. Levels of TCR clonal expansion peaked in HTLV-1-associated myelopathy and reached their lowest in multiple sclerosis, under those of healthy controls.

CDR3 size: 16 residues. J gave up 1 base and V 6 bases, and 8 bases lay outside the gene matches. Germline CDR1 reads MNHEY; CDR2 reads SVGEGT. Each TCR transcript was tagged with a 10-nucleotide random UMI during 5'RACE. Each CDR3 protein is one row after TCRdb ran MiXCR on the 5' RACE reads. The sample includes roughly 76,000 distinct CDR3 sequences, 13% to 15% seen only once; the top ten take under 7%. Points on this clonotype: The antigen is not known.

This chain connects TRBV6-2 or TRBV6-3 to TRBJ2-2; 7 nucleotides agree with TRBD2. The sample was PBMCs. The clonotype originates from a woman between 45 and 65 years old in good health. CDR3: CASSRLAQENTGELFF. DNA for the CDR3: TGTGCCAGCAGCCGACTAGCCCAAGAGAACACCGGGGAGCTGTTTTTT.